Listed here are 9 T cell receptor beta chains from one sample, sequenced in a study of blood T cells in healthy people across ages. Primers used in a second PCR of roughly 6 to 11 cycles were a sample-barcoded 5' primer and a J-beta primer mix. TCRdb passed the 5' RACE reads through MiXCR, listing each CDR3 protein once. The sample lists roughly 2 million distinct CDR3 sequences, around 50% occurring once. The sample taken for sequencing was blood. The receptors were sampled from a woman aged 40 to 49 in good health.

This clonotype turned up a few times. The rearrangement joins TRBV20-1 to TRBJ2-1; 8 positions agree with TRBD2. This CDR3 comprises 12 residues. Germline V gene sequence: CDR1 DFQATT, CDR2 SNEGSKA (reference sequence). Germline trimming cut 0 bases from V and 9 bases from J; bases unmatched to any gene: 1. The CDR3 loop reads CSARDREGEQFF. CDR3 nucleotides: TGCAGTGCTAGAGATCGGGAGGGTGAGCAGTTCTTC.

The chain links TRBV7-3 to TRBJ1-2; D may be TRBD1 (5 bases). Trimming removed 5 bases from V and 7 bases from J, with 11 bases in between. The CDR3 runs 12 residues. Per germline, CDR1 SGHTA and CDR2 FQGTGA. The CDR3 coding sequence is TGTGCCAGCAGCGGAGATGGGGGTGGCTACACCTTC. Translating gives CASSGDGGGYTF.

The rearrangement joins TRBV10-3 to TRBJ2-7; no reliable D call. The DNA end lines up better with TRBJ2-5; the J call may be wrong. The germline CDR1 and CDR2 sequences are ENHRY and SYGVKD. This CDR3 has 14 residues. The DNA of the CDR3 is TGTGCCATCAAGAACAGCCGGTCCCAAGAGACCCAGTACTTC. It is translated as CAIKNSRSQETQYF.

The V call is TRBV6-1, the J call TRBJ1-2; TRBD1 matches at 7 bases. The CDR3 runs 15 residues. Trimming cost V 2 bases and J 1 base; bases outside gene matches: 4. The V gene's germline CDR1 is MNHNS and CDR2 SASEGT. The CDR3 DNA sequence: TGTGCCAGCAGTGAATTGCAGGGGGGTAACTATGGCTACACCTTC. Translated, it gives CASSELQGGNYGYTF.

The chain links TRBV12-3 or TRBV12-4 to TRBJ2-5; perhaps TRBD1 as D (5 bases). The CDR3 is made up of 12 amino acids. V was cut by 8 bases and J by 5 bases, with 12 bases left in between. CDR3 sequence: CASSGMSETQYF. In DNA form, the CDR3 reads TGTGCCAGCTCAGGGATGTCGGAGACCCAGTACTTC.

Only a few counts were recorded for this clonotype. J is TRBJ2-1 and V is TRBV5-5, with TRBD2 identical over 10 bases. CDR1 is SGHKS, CDR2 YYEKEE, per germline (reference sequence). The CDR3 is 14 residues long. V was clipped by 4 bases and J by 10 bases; unmatched bases: 8. The CDR3, as DNA: TGTGCCAGCAGCCCCGTAGCGGGGGGATGGGAGCAGTTCTTC. Its translation is CASSPVAGGWEQFF.

The table lists this clonotype with a few counts. The chain is built from TRBV5-1 and TRBJ2-1, with D unresolved. V gave up 8 bases and J gave up 9 bases, with 12 bases separating them. The CDR3 totals 11 residues. The germline V gene encodes CDR1 SGHRS and CDR2 YFSETQ. CDR3 bases: TGCGCCAGTATAGGTTTGGGTGAGCAGTTCTTC. Translated: CASIGLGEQFF.

V and J are TRBV2 and TRBJ1-5, with TRBD1 matching 7 bases. Trimming took 6 bases from V and 6 from J; bases not matched to a gene: 11. Germline-derived CDR1 and CDR2 are SNHLY and FYNNEI. This CDR3 spans 15 amino acids. The CDR3 nucleotides are TGTGCCAGCAGAGGGACGGGACAGCCGGGTCAGCCCCAGCATTTT. Protein sequence: CASRGTGQPGQPQHF. Full variable domain (outside the CDR3, taken from reference TRBV2 and TRBJ1-5): EPEVTQTPSHQVTQMGQEVILRCVPISNHLYFYWYRQILGQKVEFLVSFYNNEISEKSEIFDDQFSVERPDGSNFTLKIRSTKLEDSAMYFCASRGTGQPGQPQHFGDGTRLSIL.

In nucleotides, the CDR3 is TGTGCCAGCAGTTTGACTAGCGGGGCTGTGGATGATTATTACGAGCAGTACTTC. This encodes CASSLTSGAVDDYYEQYF. The chain uses TRBV6-2 or TRBV6-3 and TRBJ2-7; 11 positions match TRBD2. This CDR3 has 18 residues. CDR1 is MNHEY and CDR2 is SVGEGT in the germline V gene. Trimming at V came to 4 bases and at J to 4 bases, leaving 15 bases not matched to a gene.